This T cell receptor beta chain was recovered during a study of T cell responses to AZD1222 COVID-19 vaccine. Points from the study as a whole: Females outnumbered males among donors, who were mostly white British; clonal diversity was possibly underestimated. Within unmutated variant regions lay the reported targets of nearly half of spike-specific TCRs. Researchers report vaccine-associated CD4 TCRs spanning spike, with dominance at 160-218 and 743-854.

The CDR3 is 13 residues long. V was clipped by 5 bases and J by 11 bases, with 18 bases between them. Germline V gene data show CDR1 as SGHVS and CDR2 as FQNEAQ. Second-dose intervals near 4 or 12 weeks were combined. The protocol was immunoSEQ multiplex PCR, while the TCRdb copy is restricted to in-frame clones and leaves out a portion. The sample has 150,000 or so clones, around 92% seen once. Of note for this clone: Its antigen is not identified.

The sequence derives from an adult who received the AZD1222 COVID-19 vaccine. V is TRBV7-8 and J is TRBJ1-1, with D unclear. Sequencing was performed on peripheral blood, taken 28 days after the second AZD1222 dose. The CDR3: CASSPVRGGSAFF. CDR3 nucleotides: TGTGCCAGCAGCCCAGTGCGGGGAGGGTCGGCTTTCTTT.